The 6 T cell receptor beta chains listed next were all sequenced from one sample in a study of tumor-infiltrating lymphocytes in oesophageal squamous cell carcinoma. TCRdb ran MiXCR on the PCR reads and lists one entry per CDR3 protein. Here the sample spans over 11,000 distinct CDR3 sequences, 46% being singletons. Sequenced material: blood. Receptor source: a male donor with esophageal squamous cell carcinoma.

This rearrangement joins TRBV15 to TRBJ1-4; 9 bases agree with TRBD1. V was clipped by 1 base and J by 8 bases; unmatched bases: 8. Germline CDR1 is LNHNV and CDR2 is YYDKDF (reference sequence). The CDR3 extends over 16 amino acids. In DNA, the CDR3 is TGTGCCACCAGCAGAGCTCGGACAGGGGAGGACGAAAAACTGTTTTTT. Its protein is CATSRARTGEDEKLFF.

By sample fraction, this clonotype is medium-sized. The chain joins TRBV11-3 to TRBJ2-1, with TRBD1 matching 8 bases. Germline assignment: CDR1 SGHNT and CDR2 YENEEA. The V segment lost 7 bases and the J segment 8 bases; nucleotides outside the gene matches: 16. The CDR3 sequence is 16 residues long. For the CDR3, the DNA is TGTGCCAGCATGATATCCCGGGACAGGTTTATTGATGAGCAGTTCTTC. Translation: CASMISRDRFIDEQFF.

The J gene is TRBJ2-7, the V gene TRBV19, with D hard to call. The DNA end is more similar to TRBJ2-1, so the J call may be wrong. This CDR3 spans 15 amino acids. The germline V gene encodes CDR1 LNHDA and CDR2 SQIVND (reference sequence). Written as DNA, the CDR3 is TGTGCCAGTAGTACCCGACCTGTGGGGATCAATGAGCAGTTCTTC. Amino acid sequence: CASSTRPVGINEQFF.

The chain links TRBV11-2 to TRBJ2-1; 8 bases agree with TRBD1. Judging by the DNA end, TRBJ2-5 fits better; the J call may be wrong. CDR3 length: 16 residues. Germline loops: CDR1 SGHAT, CDR2 FQNNGV. In DNA form, the CDR3 reads TGTGCCAGCAGCTTGGGTCAGCCAGGGGGCTGGGAGACCCAGTACTTC. It yields the protein CASSLGQPGGWETQYF.

The V gene is TRBV7-2, the J gene TRBJ2-1; 8 bases map to TRBD2. The CDR3 runs to 14 residues. Losses at the gene ends were 8 bases for V and 3 bases for J; bases not matched to a gene: 6. CDR1 is SGHTA, CDR2 FQGNSA, per germline. The CDR3 nucleotides are TGTGCCAGCGATCCGGGGGGGGGCTACAATGAGCAGTTCTTC. It yields the protein CASDPGGGYNEQFF.

This rearrangement joins TRBV7-2 to TRBJ2-3; 7 bases are shared with TRBD2. The J call may be faulty, since TRBJ2-7 better matches the DNA end. Looked up from germline, CDR1 is SGHTA and CDR2 is FQGNSA. The CDR3 extends over 15 amino acids. Here the CDR3 reads CASSFFERGNYEQYF. DNA for the CDR3: TGTGCCAGCAGCTTTTTTGAGCGGGGCAACTACGAGCAGTACTTC.